What follows is one T cell receptor (beta chain) and its context. What it binds is unknown. The isolated RNA, all of it, was reverse transcribed, so expressed TCRB transcripts were what got sequenced. Profiling relied on immunoSEQ multiplex PCR, and the TCRdb table lists in-frame clones only, not all of them. Among 860,000 or so clones listed, 15% to 20% were seen once. This record comes from a study of beta chain features in type 1 diabetes. Study-level information: Patients and healthy donors were similar in age, gender and cell yields.

Points from the study as a whole: For patients and controls alike, PCR might favor shorter templates to the same degree.

Naive, central memory, regulatory and stem cell-like memory cells within the CD4+ compartment were sorted using CD45RO/CCR7/CD25/CD127/CD95/CD27. From germline, CDR1 is SGHDN and CDR2 FVKESK. Unmatched junction bases numbered 4, after V lost 1 base and J lost 2 bases. The CDR3 sequence is 16 residues long. This TCR was recovered from a woman in her late teens or twenties in good health. The sample was naive CD4+ T cells from blood. The genes are TRBV14 and TRBJ2-1; 8 nucleotides line up with TRBD2. CDR3 sequence: CASSQVGRVTYNEQFF. Here the CDR3 DNA reads TGTGCCAGCAGCCAAGTCGGGAGGGTAACCTACAATGAGCAGTTCTTC.